This T cell receptor (beta chain) was captured by sequencing in a study of T cells in Graves' hyperthyroidism and ophthalmopathy. Study findings and constraints: Most expanded thyroid clonotypes above 0.001 recurred in blood.

As regards this clonotype: Antigen unknown.

Stable Graves' hyperthyroidism denoted no ophthalmopathy progression over 18 months. The investigators amplified TCR beta CDR3 regions from RNA transcripts. HTBI primers were the set used in a first-round RT-PCR of the TCR CDR3. MiXCR was run by TCRdb on the multiplex PCR reads, yielding one entry per CDR3 protein. The table records fewer than 250,000 distinct CDR3 sequences, over 15% of them present only once. J lost 4 bases, V lost 7 bases, and 4 bases had no gene match. The germline V gene has CDR1 DFQATT and CDR2 SNEGSKA (reference sequence). The CDR3 is 12 residues long. The gene calls are TRBV20-1 and TRBJ1-1; 9 nucleotides match TRBD1. This clonotype was sampled from a man over 45 with Graves' hyperthyroidism. Material: blood. In nucleotides, the CDR3 is TGCAGTGGACAGGGGGAGACCACTGAAGCTTTCTTT. As protein: CSGQGETTEAFF.